What follows describes a single T cell receptor beta chain. The data were taken from a study of shared T cell receptors in the human thymus. The germline V gene has CDR1 MDHEN and CDR2 SYDVKM. Trimming took off 2 bases at V and 4 bases at J, with 12 bases between the two ends. CDR3 size: 16 residues. Some clones are missing from TCRdb's copy, which holds only in-frame ones; the method was immunoSEQ multiplex PCR. The data hold 640,000 or so clones, with around 87% observed a single time. These data also formed part of another study, on human thymus T cells. That paper adds: The source of the thymus tissue was resections taken during corrective heart surgery. Biased V and J segment usage appeared in thymus and peripheral blood. Reports from related research described highly overlapping thymic repertoires among unrelated individuals.

The origin of this receptor is a boy under two years old with a congenital heart defect. V usage is TRBV28 and J usage is TRBJ1-6; D not resolved. The sequenced material came from thymocytes. The CDR3 DNA is TGTGCCAGCAGTTTAACCAAAGGGAGGTATAATTCACCCCTCCACTTT. It translates to CASSLTKGRYNSPLHF. The full variable domain, with the rest looked up from reference TRBV28 and TRBJ1-6, is DVKVTQSSRYLVKRTGEKVFLECVQDMDHENMFWYRQDPGLGLRLIYFSYDVKMKEKGDIPEGYSVSREKKERFSLILESASTNQTSMYLCASSLTKGRYNSPLHFGNGTRLTVT.